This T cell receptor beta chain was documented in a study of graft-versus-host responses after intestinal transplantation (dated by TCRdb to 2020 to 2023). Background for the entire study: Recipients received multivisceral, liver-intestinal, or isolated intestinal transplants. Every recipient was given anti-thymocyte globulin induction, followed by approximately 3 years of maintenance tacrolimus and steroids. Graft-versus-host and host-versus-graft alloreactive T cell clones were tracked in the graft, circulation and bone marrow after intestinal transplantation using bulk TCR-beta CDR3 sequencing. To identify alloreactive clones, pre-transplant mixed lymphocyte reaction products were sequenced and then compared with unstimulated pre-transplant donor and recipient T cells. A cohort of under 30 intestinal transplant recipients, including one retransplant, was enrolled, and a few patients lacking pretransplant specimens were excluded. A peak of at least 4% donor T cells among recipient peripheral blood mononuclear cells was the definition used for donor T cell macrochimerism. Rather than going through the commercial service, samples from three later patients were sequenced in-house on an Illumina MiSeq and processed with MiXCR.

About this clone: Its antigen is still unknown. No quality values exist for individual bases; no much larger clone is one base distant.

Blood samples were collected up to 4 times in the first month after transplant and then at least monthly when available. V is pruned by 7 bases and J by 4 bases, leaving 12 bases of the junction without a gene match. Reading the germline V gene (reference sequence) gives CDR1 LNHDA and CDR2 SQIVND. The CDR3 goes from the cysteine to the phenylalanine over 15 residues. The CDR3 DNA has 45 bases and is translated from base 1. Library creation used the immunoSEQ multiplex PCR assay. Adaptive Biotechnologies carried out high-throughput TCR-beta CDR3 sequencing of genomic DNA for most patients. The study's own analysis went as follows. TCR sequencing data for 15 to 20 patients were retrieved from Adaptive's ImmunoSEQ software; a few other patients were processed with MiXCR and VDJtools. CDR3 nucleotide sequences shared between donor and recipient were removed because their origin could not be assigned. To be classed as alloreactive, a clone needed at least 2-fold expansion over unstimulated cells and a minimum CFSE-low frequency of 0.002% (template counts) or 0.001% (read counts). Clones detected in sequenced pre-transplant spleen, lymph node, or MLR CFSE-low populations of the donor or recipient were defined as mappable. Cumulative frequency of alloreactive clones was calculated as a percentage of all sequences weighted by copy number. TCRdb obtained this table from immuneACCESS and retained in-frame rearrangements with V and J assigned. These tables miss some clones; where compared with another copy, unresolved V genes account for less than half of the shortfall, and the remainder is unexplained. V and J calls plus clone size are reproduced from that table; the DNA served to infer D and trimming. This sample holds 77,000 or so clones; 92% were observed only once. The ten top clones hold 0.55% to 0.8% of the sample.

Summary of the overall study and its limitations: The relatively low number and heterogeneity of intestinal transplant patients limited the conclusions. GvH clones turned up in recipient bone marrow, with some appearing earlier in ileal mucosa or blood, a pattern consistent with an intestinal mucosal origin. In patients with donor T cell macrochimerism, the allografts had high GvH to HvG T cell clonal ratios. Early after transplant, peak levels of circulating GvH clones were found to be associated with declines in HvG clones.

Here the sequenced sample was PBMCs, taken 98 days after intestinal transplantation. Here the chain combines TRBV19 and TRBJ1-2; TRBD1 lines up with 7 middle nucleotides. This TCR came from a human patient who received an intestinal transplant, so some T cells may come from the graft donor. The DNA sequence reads TGTGCCAGTACACAGGGGACGGGGGGCCTCTATGGCTACACCTTC. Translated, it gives CASTQGTGGLYGYTF.